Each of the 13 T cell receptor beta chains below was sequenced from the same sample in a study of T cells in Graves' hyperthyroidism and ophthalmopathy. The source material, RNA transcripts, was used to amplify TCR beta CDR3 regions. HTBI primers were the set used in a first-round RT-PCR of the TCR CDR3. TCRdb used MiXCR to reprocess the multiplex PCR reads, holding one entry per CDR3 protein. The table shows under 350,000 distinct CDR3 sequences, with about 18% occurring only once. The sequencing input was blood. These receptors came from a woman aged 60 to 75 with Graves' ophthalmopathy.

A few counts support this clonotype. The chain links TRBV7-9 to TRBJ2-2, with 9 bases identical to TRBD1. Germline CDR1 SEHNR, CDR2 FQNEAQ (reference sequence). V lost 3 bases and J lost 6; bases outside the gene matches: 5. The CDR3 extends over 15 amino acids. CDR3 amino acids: CASSFATGGSGELFF. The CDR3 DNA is TGTGCCAGCAGCTTCGCGACAGGGGGGTCCGGGGAGCTGTTTTTT.

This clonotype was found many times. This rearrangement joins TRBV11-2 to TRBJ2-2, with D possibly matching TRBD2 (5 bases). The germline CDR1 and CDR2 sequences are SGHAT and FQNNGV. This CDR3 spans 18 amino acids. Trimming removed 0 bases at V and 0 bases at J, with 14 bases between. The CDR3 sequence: CASSLDYSAGPNTGELFF. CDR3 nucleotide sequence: TGTGCCAGCAGCTTAGATTATAGCGCGGGCCCGAACACCGGGGAGCTGTTTTTT.

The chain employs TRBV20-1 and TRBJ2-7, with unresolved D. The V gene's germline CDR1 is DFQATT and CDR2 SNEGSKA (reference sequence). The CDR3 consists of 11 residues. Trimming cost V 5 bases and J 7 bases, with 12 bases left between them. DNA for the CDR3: TGCAGTGCTGCCCTTGATGGTGAGCAGTACTTC. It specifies CSAALDGEQYF.

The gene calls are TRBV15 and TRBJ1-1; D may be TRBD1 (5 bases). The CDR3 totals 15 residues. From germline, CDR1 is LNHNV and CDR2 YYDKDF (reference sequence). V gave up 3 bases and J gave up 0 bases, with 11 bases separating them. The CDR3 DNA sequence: TGTGCCACCAGCAGGGACAAGGGTTTGAACACTGAAGCTTTCTTT. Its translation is CATSRDKGLNTEAFF.

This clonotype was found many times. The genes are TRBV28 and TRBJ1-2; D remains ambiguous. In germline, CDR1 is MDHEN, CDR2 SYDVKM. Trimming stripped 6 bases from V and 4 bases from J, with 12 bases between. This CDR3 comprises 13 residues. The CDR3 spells CASSSFDSYGYTF. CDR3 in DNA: TGTGCCAGCAGCTCCTTCGATAGCTATGGCTACACCTTC.

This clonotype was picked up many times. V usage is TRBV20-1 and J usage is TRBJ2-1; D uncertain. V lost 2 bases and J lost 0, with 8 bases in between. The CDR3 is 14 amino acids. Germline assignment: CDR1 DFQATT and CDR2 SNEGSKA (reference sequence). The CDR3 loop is CSARRVGSYNEQFF. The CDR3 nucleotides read TGCAGTGCTAGACGGGTAGGCTCCTACAATGAGCAGTTCTTC.

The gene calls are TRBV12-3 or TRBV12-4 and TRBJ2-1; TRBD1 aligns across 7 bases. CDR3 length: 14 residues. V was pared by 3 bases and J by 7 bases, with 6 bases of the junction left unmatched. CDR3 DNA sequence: TGTGCCAGCAGTTTGGACAGGATCAAGAATGAGCAGTTCTTC. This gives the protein CASSLDRIKNEQFF.

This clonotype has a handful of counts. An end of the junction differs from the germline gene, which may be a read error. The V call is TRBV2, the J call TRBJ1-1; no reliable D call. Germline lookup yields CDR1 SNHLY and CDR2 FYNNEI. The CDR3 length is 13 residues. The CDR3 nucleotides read TGTGCCAGCAGAGAGCGGGTTAACACTGGAGCTTTCTTT. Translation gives CASRERVNTGAFF.

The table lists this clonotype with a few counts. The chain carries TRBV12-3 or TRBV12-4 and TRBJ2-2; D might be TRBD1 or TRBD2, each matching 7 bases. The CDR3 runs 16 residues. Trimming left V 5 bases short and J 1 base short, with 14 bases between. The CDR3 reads CASSLQGRVNTGELFF. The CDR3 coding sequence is TGTGCCAGCAGTCTACAGGGGAGGGTGAACACCGGGGAGCTGTTTTTT.

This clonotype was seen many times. The CDR3 DNA reads as TGCAGTGCTAGGGTTTGGGCCGGGGAGCTGTTTTTT. Encoded protein: CSARVWAGELFF. The chain joins TRBV20-1 to TRBJ2-2; D gene uncertain. The ends were cut back, 3 bases at V and 6 bases at J, with 8 bases in the middle. The V gene's germline CDR1 is DFQATT and CDR2 SNEGSKA (reference sequence). This CDR3 comprises 12 residues.

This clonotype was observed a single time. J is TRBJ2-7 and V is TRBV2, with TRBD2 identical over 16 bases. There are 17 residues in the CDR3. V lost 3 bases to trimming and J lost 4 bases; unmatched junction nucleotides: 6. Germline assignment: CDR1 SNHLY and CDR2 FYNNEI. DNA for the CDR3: TGTGCCAGCAGTGATTGGGGGACTAGCGGGGGGGTTTACGAGCAGTACTTC. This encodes CASSDWGTSGGVYEQYF.

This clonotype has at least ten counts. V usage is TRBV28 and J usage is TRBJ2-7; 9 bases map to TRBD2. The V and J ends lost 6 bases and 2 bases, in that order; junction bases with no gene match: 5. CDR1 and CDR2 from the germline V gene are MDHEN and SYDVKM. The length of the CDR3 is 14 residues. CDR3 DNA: TGTGCCAGCAGGCTAGCGGGGTATACCTACGAGCAGTACTTC. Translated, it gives CASRLAGYTYEQYF.

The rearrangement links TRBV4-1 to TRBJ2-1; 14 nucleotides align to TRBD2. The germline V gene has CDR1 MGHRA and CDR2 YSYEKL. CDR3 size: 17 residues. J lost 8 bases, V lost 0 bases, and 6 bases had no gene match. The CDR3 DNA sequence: TGCGCCAGCAGCCAAGATCGTGGGACTAGCGGGGGTGATGAGCAGTTCTTC. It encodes CASSQDRGTSGGDEQFF.